This T cell receptor beta chain was recovered during a study of cytomegalovirus exposure and HLA in healthy donors. Findings and limits, study-wide: The sole available immune exposure information was CMV serostatus. The study dropped some indistinguishable V segments, TRBV6-2 and TRBV6-3 among them. Productive rates of about 90% or about 30% were seen for most TCR beta V segments in an earlier analysis.

This clone was counted between two and nine times. Its antigen is not known. The CDR3 spans 15 residues. Germline V gene data show CDR1 as SGHAT and CDR2 as FQNNGV. The V gene end was trimmed by 5 bases and the J gene end by 7 bases; junction bases not matched to a gene: 10. PCR primers comprised 60 Vbeta and 13 Jbeta primers. Profiled with immunoSEQ multiplex PCR; TCRdb holds only in-frame clones, not every one. The table includes some 270,000 clones, over 70% detected once. The chain carries TRBV11-2 and TRBJ2-1; 8 nucleotides match TRBD2. Sequencing was performed on PBMCs. This sequence originates from a girl under 10 years old in good health and CMV-seronegative. The CDR3 DNA reads TGTGCCAGCAGCCCCCTTGGGACTAGGGATAATGAGCAGTTCTTC. Its protein product is CASSPLGTRDNEQFF.